One sample yielded the 2 T cell receptor beta chains listed below, sequenced in a study of shared clonotypes between healthy human individuals. TCRdb keeps only in-frame clones here, not all; method: immunoSEQ multiplex PCR. The sample contains millions of clones, 85% to 95% of which appear only once. What was sequenced was naive CD4+ T cells sorted from blood. Regarding subset: CD45RA+ positively selected. Every receptor here comes from a man aged 18 to 30 in good health.

The chain combines TRBV6-6 with TRBJ2-1; the match to TRBD2 covers 9 bases. In germline, CDR1 is MNHNY, CDR2 SVGAGI (reference sequence). The CDR3 consists of 14 residues. V dropped 4 bases and J dropped 8; count of bases not matched to a gene: 6. In nucleotides, the CDR3 is TGTGCCAGCAGTTCCCGGACTAGCGTTGATGAGCAGTTCTTC. This sequence encodes CASSSRTSVDEQFF.

This rearrangement joins TRBV19 to TRBJ1-5; the D is unclear. Looked up from germline, CDR1 is LNHDA and CDR2 is SQIVND (reference sequence). Trimming took off 5 bases at V and 10 bases at J, with 21 bases between the two ends. The CDR3 contains 15 residues. As DNA, the CDR3 is TGTGCCAGTAGTGTTTCGGACGGCGGCCAACGACCCCAGCATTTT. This encodes CASSVSDGGQRPQHF.